A selection of T cell receptor beta chains follows, all from one sample in a study of Graves' ophthalmopathy and Graves' hyperthyroidism. TCRdb ran MiXCR on the multiplex PCR reads and lists one entry per CDR3 protein. The sample gives about 550,000 distinct CDR3 sequences, 35% to 40% of which show up once; 3.5% to 5% is in the top ten. Sequenced sample: peripheral blood or thyroid tissue (not recorded which). The receptors stem from an adult man with Graves' hyperthyroidism. Each CDR3 is given with its conserved first and last residue.

v_gene,j_gene,CDR3aa
TRBV7-2,TRBJ2-7,CASSLRQAGAYEQYF
TRBV20-1,TRBJ2-7,CSAGRTQEGGEQYF
TRBV7-6,TRBJ2-5,CASSSGRRTETQYF
TRBV9,TRBJ2-5,CASSVEGRTSAFQETQYF
TRBV14,TRBJ2-2,CASSQDKGLVNTGELFF
TRBV9,TRBJ1-1,CASSVEGPRTEAFF
TRBV6-1,TRBJ1-5,CASIFREWHQPQHF
TRBV6-6,TRBJ1-2,CASSFSTGRGGYTF
TRBV2,TRBJ1-2,CASLSLGTNYGYTF
TRBV2,TRBJ2-6,CASSLLKAGANVLTF
TRBV5-1,TRBJ2-7,CASSLAGTGKSYEQYF
TRBV20-1,TRBJ1-2,CSANLRGGYTF
TRBV7-9,TRBJ2-7,CASNTGQASHEQYF
TRBV7-6,TRBJ1-1,CASSPQLIREGTEAFF
TRBV6-9,TRBJ1-2,CASSTRGQGRDYGCTF
TRBV19,TRBJ2-2,CASRTYRGQGITGELFF
TRBV7-9,-,CASSLTYRGEQFF
TRBV29-1,TRBJ2-7,CSVGPAGTDYEQYF
TRBV6-1,TRBJ1-2,CASSKDRGGYGYTF
TRBV6-5,TRBJ1-2,CASTTSGTYGYTF
TRBV25-1,TRBJ1-1,CARGLQGSNTEAFF
TRBV7-9,TRBJ1-4,CASSSKQGANDEKLFF
TRBV29-1,TRBJ1-2,CSRDGTEANYGYTF
TRBV27,TRBJ1-5,CAGLQRNQPQHF